A selection of T cell receptor beta chains follows, all from one sample in a study of blood T cell repertoires in COVID-19. Libraries were prepared by immunoSEQ multiplex PCR; TCRdb keeps only in-frame clonotypes and omits some of them. The sample carries about 200,000 clones, about 82% recorded once. Sequencing was done on a sample of peripheral blood. These receptors were taken from a man aged 55 to 69 with COVID-19, enrolled during active disease. Each CDR3 is given with its conserved first and last residue. The order of the fields is J gene, clone size, V gene, D gene, CDR3 DNA, CDR3 protein. A D gene is named only where the DNA matches it firmly. Clone size, where shown, is once, few, many, or a class for clones that have expanded.

J gene: TRBJ2-2
clone size: -
V gene: TRBV9
D gene: -
CDR3 DNA: TGTGCCAGCAGCAACAGGGTTTCGAACACCGGGGAGCTGTTTTTT
CDR3 protein: CASSNRVSNTGELFF

J gene: TRBJ2-7
clone size: -
V gene: TRBV6-5
D gene: TRBD2
CDR3 DNA: TGTGCCAGCAGTATAGCGGGAGCGTCCTACGAGCAGTACTTC
CDR3 protein: CASSIAGASYEQYF

J gene: TRBJ2-2
clone size: -
V gene: TRBV6-1
D gene: -
CDR3 DNA: TGTGCCAGCAGTGAATGGAGGCGGGGCAACACCGGGGAGCTGTTTTTT
CDR3 protein: CASSEWRRGNTGELFF

J gene: TRBJ1-5
clone size: -
V gene: TRBV19
D gene: -
CDR3 DNA: TGTGCCAGTAGTATTACAGCCATTAGCAATCAGCCCCAGCATTTT
CDR3 protein: CASSITAISNQPQHF

J gene: TRBJ1-2
clone size: -
V gene: TRBV5-1
D gene: -
CDR3 DNA: TGCGCCAGCAGCTTGGAACCCGGGGTGTACTATGGCTACACCTTC
CDR3 protein: CASSLEPGVYYGYTF

J gene: TRBJ2-7
clone size: -
V gene: TRBV5-5
D gene: TRBD2
CDR3 DNA: TGTGCCAGCAGCCTTTTCCGAAGCGGGAAAACCTACGAGCAGTACTTC
CDR3 protein: CASSLFRSGKTYEQYF

J gene: TRBJ2-7
clone size: -
V gene: TRBV18
D gene: TRBD2
CDR3 DNA: TGTGCCAGCTCACCCGGGACTAGCGGGAATCACGCCGAGCAGTACTTC
CDR3 protein: CASSPGTSGNHAEQYF

J gene: TRBJ2-1
clone size: -
V gene: TRBV9
D gene: -
CDR3 DNA: TGTGCCAGCAGCGTATCGGCAGGCGGGACCTACAATGAGCAGTTCTTC
CDR3 protein: CASSVSAGGTYNEQFF

J gene: TRBJ1-1
clone size: -
V gene: TRBV10-2
D gene: -
CDR3 DNA: TGCGCCAGCAGTGTAAACAGCTATAACACTGAAGCTTTCTTT
CDR3 protein: CASSVNSYNTEAFF

J gene: TRBJ1-2
clone size: -
V gene: TRBV5-1
D gene: TRBD1
CDR3 DNA: TGCGCCAGCAGCTGGGGGACAGGGAATTATGGCTACACCTTC
CDR3 protein: CASSWGTGNYGYTF

J gene: TRBJ1-6
clone size: -
V gene: TRBV5-4
D gene: -
CDR3 DNA: TGTGCCAGCAGCTTGGCCCTGGCAGGGCAGAATTCACCCCTCCACTTT
CDR3 protein: CASSLALAGQNSPLHF

J gene: TRBJ1-1
clone size: once
V gene: TRBV25-1
D gene: TRBD1
CDR3 DNA: TGTGCCAGCAGAGGGACAGGCCGACGAGTCACTGAAGCTTTCTTT
CDR3 protein: CASRGTGRRVTEAFF

J gene: TRBJ2-5
clone size: -
V gene: TRBV27
D gene: TRBD1
CDR3 DNA: TGTGCCAGCAGTTCCTTTTACCCACTACCGACCAAAGGACAGGGTATCGGAGAGACCCAGTACTTC
CDR3 protein: CASSSFYPLPTKGQGIGETQYF

J gene: TRBJ2-1
clone size: -
V gene: TRBV12-5
D gene: -
CDR3 DNA: TGTGCTAGTGGTTTGAACCCGCCGGGCAATGAGCAGTTCTTC
CDR3 protein: CASGLNPPGNEQFF

J gene: TRBJ1-2
clone size: -
V gene: TRBV7-2
D gene: TRBD1
CDR3 DNA: TGTGCCAGCACCGACCAAGGCCCGACAGGGGGAAGTGGCTACACCTTC
CDR3 protein: CASTDQGPTGGSGYTF

J gene: TRBJ1-2
clone size: -
V gene: TRBV5-1
D gene: -
CDR3 DNA: TGCGCCAGCAGCTTTCCAACAGGGTCTAACTATGGCTACACCTTC
CDR3 protein: CASSFPTGSNYGYTF

J gene: TRBJ1-2
clone size: -
V gene: TRBV27
D gene: -
CDR3 DNA: TGTGCCACCCTGGGTCTGACACCGGAACACTATGGCTACACCTTC
CDR3 protein: CATLGLTPEHYGYTF

J gene: TRBJ1-5
clone size: -
V gene: TRBV6-1
D gene: -
CDR3 DNA: TGTGCCAGCAGTGAAGCCCTTGGCGCTGGGGCCAATCAGCCCCAGCATTTT
CDR3 protein: CASSEALGAGANQPQHF

J gene: TRBJ1-1
clone size: once
V gene: TRBV18
D gene: -
CDR3 DNA: TGTGCCAGCTCACGCGAACAGGGTTTGAACACTGAAGCTTTCTTT
CDR3 protein: CASSREQGLNTEAFF

J gene: TRBJ2-7
clone size: -
V gene: TRBV7-3
D gene: TRBD1
CDR3 DNA: TGTGCCAGCAGCTCCGGGACAGGGGGCGAGCAGTACTTC
CDR3 protein: CASSSGTGGEQYF

J gene: TRBJ1-4
clone size: -
V gene: TRBV4-2
D gene: TRBD1
CDR3 DNA: TGTGCCAGCAGCCTAGTGGGACAGTTGGACCGGCGGGATAATGAAAAACTGTTTTTT
CDR3 protein: CASSLVGQLDRRDNEKLFF

J gene: TRBJ2-3
clone size: -
V gene: TRBV30
D gene: -
CDR3 DNA: TGTGCCTGGAGTCCGGCAGATACGCAGTATTTT
CDR3 protein: CAWSPADTQYF

J gene: TRBJ1-5
clone size: once
V gene: TRBV7-7
D gene: -
CDR3 DNA: TGTGCCAGCAGCTTTAGCGGAGATCAGCCCCAGCATTTT
CDR3 protein: CASSFSGDQPQHF

J gene: TRBJ1-4
clone size: -
V gene: TRBV7-9
D gene: -
CDR3 DNA: TGTGCCAGCAGCATCGACTCTTCAACTAATGAAAAACTGTTTTTT
CDR3 protein: CASSIDSSTNEKLFF

J gene: TRBJ1-5
clone size: -
V gene: TRBV5-6
D gene: -
CDR3 DNA: TGTGCCAGCAGCTTGGGCCAGGGAGGTCAGCCCCAGCATTTT
CDR3 protein: CASSLGQGGQPQHF

J gene: TRBJ1-6
clone size: -
V gene: TRBV6-6
D gene: -
CDR3 DNA: TGTGCCAGCCTTAATAGTTTTCGTAATTCACCCCTCCACTTT
CDR3 protein: CASLNSFRNSPLHF

J gene: TRBJ1-5
clone size: -
V gene: TRBV5-5
D gene: TRBD1
CDR3 DNA: TGTGCCAGCACCCATATCGAGGGGGCCAATAATCAGCCCCAGCATTTT
CDR3 protein: CASTHIEGANNQPQHF

J gene: TRBJ1-3
clone size: -
V gene: TRBV5-6
D gene: -
CDR3 DNA: TGTGCCAGCAGCGGTGACAGTTTTGGAAACACCATATATTTT
CDR3 protein: CASSGDSFGNTIYF

J gene: TRBJ1-2
clone size: -
V gene: TRBV28
D gene: TRBD1
CDR3 DNA: TGTGCCAGCAGTCCGCAGGGGGCATACTATGGCTACACCTTC
CDR3 protein: CASSPQGAYYGYTF

J gene: TRBJ1-5
clone size: -
V gene: TRBV27
D gene: -
CDR3 DNA: TGTGCCAGCAGTTTCGGGGGCAATCAGCCCCAGCATTTT
CDR3 protein: CASSFGGNQPQHF

J gene: TRBJ1-6
clone size: -
V gene: TRBV5-1
D gene: TRBD1
CDR3 DNA: TGCGCCAGCAGCTTGGAGGGACAGGGGGTATCACCCCTCCACTTT
CDR3 protein: CASSLEGQGVSPLHF

J gene: TRBJ1-1
clone size: few
V gene: TRBV29-1
D gene: -
CDR3 DNA: TGCAGCGTTGAAAGCCGGTTGAACACTGAAGCTTTCTTT
CDR3 protein: CSVESRLNTEAFF

J gene: TRBJ1-2
clone size: once
V gene: TRBV18
D gene: -
CDR3 DNA: TGTGCCAGCTCACCAACAGAAGTCTATGGCTACACCTTC
CDR3 protein: CASSPTEVYGYTF

J gene: TRBJ1-5
clone size: many
V gene: TRBV2
D gene: TRBD1
CDR3 DNA: TGTGCCAGCAGTGATACCGGGACAGGGTTTCAGCCCCAGCATTTT
CDR3 protein: CASSDTGTGFQPQHF

J gene: TRBJ2-2
clone size: -
V gene: TRBV18
D gene: TRBD1
CDR3 DNA: TGTGCCAGCTCACCACGGGGACAGGGGACCAACACCGGGGAGCTGTTTTTT
CDR3 protein: CASSPRGQGTNTGELFF

J gene: TRBJ1-3
clone size: -
V gene: TRBV28
D gene: -
CDR3 DNA: TGTGCCAGCAGTTTGTCCGGAGTTAGTGGAAACACCATATATTTT
CDR3 protein: CASSLSGVSGNTIYF

J gene: TRBJ1-2
clone size: -
V gene: TRBV18
D gene: TRBD1
CDR3 DNA: TGTGCCAGCTCACCTCCGGGACAGGGATGGTATGGCTACACCTTC
CDR3 protein: CASSPPGQGWYGYTF